A single TCR beta chain is shown here with its context. TCRdb reprocessed the reads via MiXCR and lists one record per CDR3 protein. The sample contains 350,000 to 500,000 distinct CDR3 sequences, 25% to 40% of which appear only once. This specimen comes from a study of T cell repertoires in cytomegalovirus infection. Study context: TCR beta signatures that were public indicated CMV infection and matching HLA type.

The clonotype originates from a human donor in good health (CMV status not recorded). Some clones in this sample may be carry-over from other donors' samples. Sample: PBMCs.

As DNA, the CDR3 is TGTGCCAGCAGCTTGGCCGGGACAGGGGCCTACGAGCAGTACTTC. It translates to CASSLAGTGAYEQYF. V and J are TRBV5-6 and TRBJ2-7; TRBD1 agrees at 10 bases. The trim removed 0 bases at V and 2 bases at J, leaving 2 bases unmatched. Looked up from germline, CDR1 is SGHDT and CDR2 is YYEEEE. This CDR3 contains 15 residues. The entire variable domain, with the rest obtained from reference TRBV5-6 and TRBJ2-7, is as follows: DAGVTQSPTHLIKTRGQQVTLRCSPKSGHDTVSWYQQALGQGPQFIFQYYEEEERQRGNFPDRFSGHQFPNYSSELNVNALLLGDSALYLCASSLAGTGAYEQYFGPGTRLTVT.